Each of the 20 T cell receptor beta chains below was sequenced from the same sample in a study of T cell repertoires in aging, cancer and after chemotherapy. Rearranged V-D-J TRB sequences were amplified with a mixed TRB-A/B primer pool. MiXCR, run by TCRdb on the multiplex PCR reads, gives a single entry per CDR3 protein. The data hold about 4,900 distinct CDR3 sequences, with around 40% observed a single time. The template was genomic DNA from peripheral blood, not RNA. The sample comprised blood. These receptors were taken from a human donor with a blood cancer.

The chain has TRBV19 and TRBJ1-1, with D hard to call. CDR1 and CDR2 from the germline V gene are LNHDA and SQIVND (reference sequence). V lost 3 bases and J lost 6, with 20 bases in between. The CDR3 runs to 16 residues. The CDR3 DNA reads TGTGCCAGTAGTATCATCCGGCGATCGGTTTTTTCTGAAGCTTTCTTT. The encoded protein is CASSIIRRSVFSEAFF.

This clonotype is large within its sample. This chain uses TRBV12-3 or TRBV12-4 with TRBJ1-1; D gene ambiguous. Between the trimmed V and J ends, which lost 4 bases and 9 bases, there was a span of 15 bases. The length of the CDR3 is 13 residues. The DNA of the CDR3 is TGTGCCAGCAGTTCCGACGGGTTTTGGCAAGCTTTCTTT. The encoded protein is CASSSDGFWQAFF.

This clonotype turned up a few times. The V call is TRBV12-3 or TRBV12-4, the J call TRBJ1-2; possibly TRBD1 for D (6 bases). V shed 5 bases and J shed 2 bases, with 12 bases lying between them. This CDR3 has 14 residues. The CDR3 loop reads CASSGTGGNYGYTF. Here the CDR3 DNA reads TGTGCCAGCAGTGGGACTGGGGGCAACTATGGCTACACCTTC.

This clonotype is categorized as medium-sized. The V and J genes are TRBV30 and TRBJ2-3; no definite D call. The V end was cut by 2 bases, the J end by 4 bases, with 10 bases between. This CDR3 has 13 residues. Germline loops: CDR1 GTSNPN, CDR2 SVGIG (reference sequence). For the CDR3, the DNA is TGTGCCTGGAGTAACGGCGGCGCAGATACGCAGTATTTT. Protein: CAWSNGGADTQYF.

The chain couples TRBV20-1 to TRBJ1-2; 8 bases fit TRBD1. The CDR3 runs to 15 residues. Germline-derived CDR1 and CDR2 are DFQATT and SNEGSKA (reference sequence). V lost 1 base, J lost 0 bases, and 4 bases stayed unmatched. CDR3 sequence (DNA): TGCAGTGCTAGAGGGACAGGGACGGCTAACTATGGCTACACCTTC. This encodes CSARGTGTANYGYTF.

This clonotype is labeled medium-sized. The CDR3 DNA sequence: TGCAGCGTTATCCCGGACAGGGAAAAGCAGTACTTC. This sequence encodes CSVIPDREKQYF. The rearrangement uses TRBV29-1 and TRBJ2-7; 8 bases agree with TRBD1. The germline V gene has CDR1 SQVTM and CDR2 ANQGSEA. Unmatched junction bases numbered 8, after V lost 5 bases and J lost 8 bases. The CDR3 has 12 amino acids.

The chain uses TRBV12-3 or TRBV12-4 and TRBJ1-2; D gene uncertain. The CDR3 totals 11 residues. V was pared by 6 bases and J by 7 bases, with 9 bases between. CDR3 nucleotides: TGTGCCAGCAGAAAGGTTTCTGGCTACACCTTC. This translates into CASRKVSGYTF.

The table lists this clonotype with a few counts. The V and J genes are TRBV27 and TRBJ1-1; a weak D match, TRBD1 (6 bases). Germline loops: CDR1 MNHEY, CDR2 SMNVEV (reference sequence). This CDR3 comprises 12 residues. V lost 6 bases, J lost 5 bases, and 10 bases lay in between. The CDR3, as DNA: TGTGCCAGCAGACAGGGAGGAACTGAAGCTTTCTTT. It translates to CASRQGGTEAFF.

The gene calls are TRBV30 and TRBJ1-2; 8 bases map to TRBD1. This CDR3 has 12 amino acids. V lost 8 bases, J lost 6 bases, and 8 bases stayed unmatched. CDR1 and CDR2 from the germline V gene are GTSNPN and SVGIG (reference sequence). DNA of the CDR3: TGTGCCGCGGACAGGGTTAGGCATGGCTACACCTTC. Amino acid sequence: CAADRVRHGYTF.

The chain combines TRBV30 with TRBJ1-2; possibly TRBD1 for D (5 bases). The CDR3 is made up of 12 amino acids. The V gene lost 1 base and the J gene lost 4 bases, with 7 bases spanning the gap. Germline V gives CDR1 GTSNPN, CDR2 SVGIG (reference sequence). CDR3 region: CAWSGQLYGYTF. The DNA for the CDR3 is TGTGCCTGGAGTGGACAGCTCTATGGCTACACCTTC.

The chain carries TRBV29-1 and TRBJ2-7, with 8 bases lining up with TRBD1. Germline trimming cut 1 base from V and 6 bases from J; bases unmatched to any gene: 5. The CDR3 has 13 amino acids. The germline V gene has CDR1 SQVTM and CDR2 ANQGSEA. CDR3 in amino acids: CSVEGGQGSEQYF. The CDR3 region has the DNA TGCAGCGTTGAAGGAGGACAGGGTTCCGAGCAGTACTTC.

CDR3 amino acids: CAISLGGIDGYTF. The DNA of the CDR3 is TGTGCCATCAGTTTGGGGGGGATCGATGGCTACACCTTC. V is TRBV10-3 and J is TRBJ1-2, with a possible D match to TRBD1 (5 bases). The CDR3 loop spans 13 amino acids. The germline V gene has CDR1 ENHRY and CDR2 SYGVKD. V shed 5 bases and J shed 6 bases, with 13 bases lying between them.

This clonotype rates as medium-sized. This chain connects TRBV27 to TRBJ2-2; the match to TRBD2 covers 9 bases. V lost 4 bases, J lost 5 bases, and 2 bases stayed unmatched. In germline, CDR1 is MNHEY, CDR2 SMNVEV (reference sequence). This CDR3 region has 14 residues. CDR3 loop: CASSWLAGTGELFF. In DNA form, the CDR3 reads TGTGCCAGCAGTTGGCTAGCGGGGACCGGGGAGCTGTTTTTT.

This clonotype was observed once. The genes are TRBV18 and TRBJ1-2; TRBD1 is a possible D gene (6 bases). The CDR3 runs to 18 residues. V was pared by 8 bases and J by 2 bases, with 27 bases between. Germline V gives CDR1 KGHSH, CDR2 LQKENI. As DNA, the CDR3 is TGTGCCAGCCCAAGGAGGATGGGGGGGGGCCCCGGGAACTATGGCTACACCTTC. It codes for CASPRRMGGGPGNYGYTF.

By proportion, this clonotype is medium-sized. This chain uses TRBV11-1 with TRBJ2-3, with 7 positions matching TRBD2. CDR1 and CDR2 (germline): SGHAT, FQDESV (reference sequence). The CDR3 spans 16 residues. Trimming removed 5 bases from V and 0 bases from J; junction bases left unmatched: 8. In DNA, the CDR3 is TGTGCCAGCAGCCGTCACGCGCGGGGGAGCACAGATACGCAGTATTTT. Protein: CASSRHARGSTDTQYF.

The chain has TRBV6-1 and TRBJ2-7; D gene ambiguous. Trimming took 1 base from V and 3 from J, leaving 7 bases between them. In germline, CDR1 is MNHNS, CDR2 SASEGT. The CDR3 runs to 13 residues. Here the CDR3 DNA reads TGTGCCAGCAGTGAAGTTAGAAGCTACGAGCAGTACGTC. This gives the protein CASSEVRSYEQYV.

This clonotype was counted between two and nine times. DNA of the CDR3: TGTGCCAGCAGTTTAGACAGGACGGGTGAAAAACTGTTTTTT. This gives the protein CASSLDRTGEKLFF. This sequence joins TRBV12-3 or TRBV12-4 and TRBJ1-4; D possibly corresponds to TRBD1 (5 bases). V lost 1 base and J 7 bases, leaving 10 bases between the germline ends. The CDR3 loop spans 14 amino acids.

The chain joins TRBV5-6 to TRBJ1-2; D might be TRBD1 (6 bases). The V gene lost 0 bases and the J gene lost 8 bases, with 11 bases spanning the gap. The CDR3 loop spans 13 amino acids. CDR1 SGHDT and CDR2 YYEEEE come from the germline V gene. The CDR3 DNA reads as TGTGCCAGCAGCTTGGCACAGGGTAGCGGCTACACCTTC. This sequence encodes CASSLAQGSGYTF.

The chain is built from TRBV19 and TRBJ2-2; a weak D match, TRBD1 (6 bases). Germline CDR1 reads LNHDA; CDR2 reads SQIVND (reference sequence). The CDR3 consists of 15 residues. Between the trimmed V and J ends, which lost 3 bases and 5 bases, there was a span of 13 bases. The CDR3 spells CASSMRAGVTGELFF. The DNA for the CDR3 is TGTGCCAGTAGTATGAGGGCAGGGGTAACCGGGGAGCTGTTTTTT. The full variable domain, its missing parts supplied by reference TRBV19 and TRBJ2-2, is DGGITQSPKYLFRKEGQNVTLSCEQNLNHDAMYWYRQDPGQGLRLIYYSQIVNDFQKGDIAEGYSVSREKKESFPLTVTSAQKNPTAFYLCASSMRAGVTGELFFGEGSRLTVL.

In the case of this clonotype: Since the CDR3 does not end with the conserved phenylalanine or tryptophan, this likely comes from a read error. This chain joins TRBV13 and TRBJ1-1; 7 bases line up with TRBD1. CDR1 and CDR2 (germline): PRHDT, FYEKMQ (reference sequence). The CDR3 has 17 amino acids. The CDR3 bases are TGCGCCAGCAGCTTGGCCTACGGGGGGACAGTGAACACTGAAGCTTTCTAT. This codes for CASSLAYGGTVNTEAFY.